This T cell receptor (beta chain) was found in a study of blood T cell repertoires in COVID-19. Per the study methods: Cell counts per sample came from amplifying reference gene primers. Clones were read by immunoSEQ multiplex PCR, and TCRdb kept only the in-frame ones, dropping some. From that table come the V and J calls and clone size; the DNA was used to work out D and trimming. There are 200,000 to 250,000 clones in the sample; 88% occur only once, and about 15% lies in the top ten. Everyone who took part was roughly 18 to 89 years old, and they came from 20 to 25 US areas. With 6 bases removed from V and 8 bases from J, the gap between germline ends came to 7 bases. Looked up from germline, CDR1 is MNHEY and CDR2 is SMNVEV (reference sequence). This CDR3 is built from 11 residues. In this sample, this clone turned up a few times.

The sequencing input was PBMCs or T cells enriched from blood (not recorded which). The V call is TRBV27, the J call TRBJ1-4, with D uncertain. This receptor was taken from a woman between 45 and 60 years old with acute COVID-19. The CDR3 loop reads CASRREEKLFF. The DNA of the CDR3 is TGTGCCAGCAGAAGAGAAGAAAAACTGTTTTTT. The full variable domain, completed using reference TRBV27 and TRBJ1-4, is EAQVTQNPRYLITVTGKKLTVTCSQNMNHEYMSWYRQDPGLGLRQIYYSMNVEVTDKGDVPEGYKVSRKEKRNFPLILESPSPNQTSLYFCASRREEKLFFGSGTQLSVL.